This T cell receptor beta chain was observed in a study of post-analysis software for immune sequencing data. Study results and limitations: Multiple sclerosis patients had significantly lower normalized Chao1 diversity than controls. Patients used roughly five TRBV segments, including TRBV5-6, TRBV5-1 and TRBV20-1, more often than controls.

Comment on this clonotype: Its specificity is not known. An end of the junction does not agree with germline; a read error may underlie this.

The TCR beta cDNA libraries carried unique molecular identifiers. TCRdb recomputed calls from the PCR reads with MiXCR, one row per CDR3 protein. The table lists a few hundred thousand distinct CDR3 sequences, 35% to 40% of them singletons. The CDR3 is 17 residues long. CDR1 is SGDLS, CDR2 YYNGEE, per germline. V usage is TRBV9 and J usage is TRBJ2-1, with TRBD2 matching 10 bases. Sequenced input: blood. The receptor was isolated from a girl aged 5 to 17 with multiple sclerosis. Here the CDR3 reads CVSSVDPSGGPDNEQFF. CDR3 nucleotide sequence: TGTGTCAGCAGCGTAGATCCTAGCGGGGGCCCAGACAATGAGCAGTTCTTC.